Reported below is one T cell receptor (beta chain). CDR1 and CDR2 (germline): SNHLY, FYNNEI. V lost 4 bases, J lost 4 bases, and 6 bases stayed unmatched. This CDR3 has 15 amino acids. This sample is part of a study of control samples from healthy donors and cancer patients. The data were produced by immunoSEQ multiplex PCR, yet TCRdb's version contains in-frame clones alone and is incomplete. The sample records tens of thousands of clones, about 85% being singletons. Input material: blood. The sequence derives from a woman aged 70 to 79 in good health. The V gene is TRBV2, the J gene TRBJ2-2, with TRBD1 matching over 7 bases. The CDR3 bases are TGTGCCAGCAGTGGAAGGACAGGTTCCACCGGGGAGCTGTTTTTT. It is translated as CASSGRTGSTGELFF.